This TCR beta chain comes out of a study of blood T cells in healthy people across ages (dated by TCRdb to 2013 to 2016). With regard to the full study: In model experiments, template switching captured about one uniquely barcoded TCR beta cDNA molecule for every two T cells. Age-related changes in TCR beta repertoire diversity were measured in the study by deep sequencing normalized with unique cDNA molecular identifiers. The donors were split into four age groups: young (average approximately 16 years), middle-aged (around 40), aged (62) and long-lived (roughly 80). To avoid experimental bias, donors of different ages were randomly spread across the sequencing lanes. Using the same blood draw, the study looked at two additional independent replicas of 1 million unique cDNA reads for two donors, one aged 18 to 30 and the other aged 80 or older.

Comments on this clonotype: The antigen this receptor binds is unknown. Per-nucleotide qualities are absent, and no much larger clonotype sits a single base away.

The donors were roughly 40 Caucasian individuals from Russia, aged roughly 6 to 90 years, who were systemically healthy. Around 10 milliliters of peripheral blood were drawn from each donor into EDTA-treated Vacutainer tubes. Ficoll-Paque density-gradient centrifugation was used to isolate PBMCs, with at least 6 million per sample. Total RNA was extracted from PBMCs with Trizol reagent, with at least 5 micrograms obtained per sample. The percentages of naive CD45RAhigh/CD27high T cells were determined by flow cytometry on a PBMC aliquot from every donor. What the work shows at the level of the full study, not this receptor alone: As age increased, observed TCR beta diversity per million T cells dropped in a roughly linear way, and a significant reduction was already evident by age 40. A strong correlation was found between observed TCR beta diversity and the percentage of naive T cells measured by flow cytometry. Bulk unsorted PBMC profiling prevented conclusive comparison of naive and antigen-experienced compartments. Compared with the aged group, the long-lived group had more naive CD4+ T cells, fewer expanded clones and increased TCR diversity, suggesting age selection. Total diversity estimates from one million sequenced T cells were considered lower bounds and underestimates. Because donor CMV infection status was unknown, age-related changes in expanded clonotypes were potentially confounded.

The library was prepared using 5' RACE. The instrument was an Illumina HiSeq 2500. A second PCR of roughly 7 to 11 cycles was run with a J-beta primer mix and a sample-barcoded 5' primer. A template-switch 5' adaptor carrying 12 random nucleotides introduced a unique molecular identifier onto each TCR beta cDNA molecule. At least 2.5 million CDR3-containing paired-end reads were obtained from each sample. First-strand cDNA synthesis was performed from all RNA using the Mint cDNA synthesis kit, with priming by a TRBC-specific oligonucleotide. Following uracil-DNA glycosylase treatment, a first 18-cycle PCR with universal primers M1SS and BC2_uni_R was performed on all cDNA. The source study handled its data this way. For normalization, 1 million high-quality reads, each with a distinct molecular identifier, were randomly selected from each sample. Instead of being binned into consensus sequences, reads with shared molecular identifiers were discarded. CDR3 identification, clonotype clustering and error correction used MiTCR with a Q25 quality threshold and the strictest error-elimination algorithm. A nonparametric unseen species model with Euler transformation was used to estimate lower-bound total TCR beta diversity. TCRdb redid the processing of the public reads, applying fastp at Q25 and MiXCR, and retained in-frame beta chains. Rows are combined by CDR3 protein, so each entry shows the most common genes and DNA. In this record, the V and J calls reflect TCRdb's handling and not the investigators' own analysis. In all, the sample holds about 1,500,000 distinct CDR3 sequences, and over 25% of those were seen once. Approximately 7.7% of the sample is in the top ten clones.

The specimen was blood. The sequence was obtained from a woman in her 30s in good health.

The CDR3 protein sequence reads: CSAPSRKGEQFF. The nucleotide sequence is TGCAGTGCTCCTAGCAGGAAGGGTGAGCAGTTCTTC. The rearranged chain carries TRBV20-1 and TRBJ2-1; the D segment could be TRBD2, given 5 matching bases. Looking up the germline V gene (reference sequence) yields CDR1 DFQATT and CDR2 SNEGSKA. Relative to germline, V is 5 bases shorter and J is 9 bases shorter, with 14 bases between their ends. The CDR3 runs 12 amino acids, cysteine and phenylalanine included. The entry retains the CDR3 DNA only, 36 bases that are in frame from base 1.